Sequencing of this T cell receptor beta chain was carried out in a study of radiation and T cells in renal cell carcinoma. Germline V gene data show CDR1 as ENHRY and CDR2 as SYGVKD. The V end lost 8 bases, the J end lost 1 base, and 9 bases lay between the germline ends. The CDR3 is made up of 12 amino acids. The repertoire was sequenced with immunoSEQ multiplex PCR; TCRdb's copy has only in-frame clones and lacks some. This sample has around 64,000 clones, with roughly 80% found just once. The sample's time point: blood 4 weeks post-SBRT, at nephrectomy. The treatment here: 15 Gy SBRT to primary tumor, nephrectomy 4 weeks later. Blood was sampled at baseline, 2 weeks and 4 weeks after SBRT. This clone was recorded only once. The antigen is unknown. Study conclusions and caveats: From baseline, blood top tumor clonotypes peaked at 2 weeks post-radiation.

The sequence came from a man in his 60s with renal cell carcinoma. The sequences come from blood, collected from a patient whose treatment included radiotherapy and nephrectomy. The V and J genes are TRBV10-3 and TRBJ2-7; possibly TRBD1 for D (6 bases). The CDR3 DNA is TGTGCCATCGCGGACAGATCCTACGAGCAGTACTTC. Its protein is CAIADRSYEQYF.